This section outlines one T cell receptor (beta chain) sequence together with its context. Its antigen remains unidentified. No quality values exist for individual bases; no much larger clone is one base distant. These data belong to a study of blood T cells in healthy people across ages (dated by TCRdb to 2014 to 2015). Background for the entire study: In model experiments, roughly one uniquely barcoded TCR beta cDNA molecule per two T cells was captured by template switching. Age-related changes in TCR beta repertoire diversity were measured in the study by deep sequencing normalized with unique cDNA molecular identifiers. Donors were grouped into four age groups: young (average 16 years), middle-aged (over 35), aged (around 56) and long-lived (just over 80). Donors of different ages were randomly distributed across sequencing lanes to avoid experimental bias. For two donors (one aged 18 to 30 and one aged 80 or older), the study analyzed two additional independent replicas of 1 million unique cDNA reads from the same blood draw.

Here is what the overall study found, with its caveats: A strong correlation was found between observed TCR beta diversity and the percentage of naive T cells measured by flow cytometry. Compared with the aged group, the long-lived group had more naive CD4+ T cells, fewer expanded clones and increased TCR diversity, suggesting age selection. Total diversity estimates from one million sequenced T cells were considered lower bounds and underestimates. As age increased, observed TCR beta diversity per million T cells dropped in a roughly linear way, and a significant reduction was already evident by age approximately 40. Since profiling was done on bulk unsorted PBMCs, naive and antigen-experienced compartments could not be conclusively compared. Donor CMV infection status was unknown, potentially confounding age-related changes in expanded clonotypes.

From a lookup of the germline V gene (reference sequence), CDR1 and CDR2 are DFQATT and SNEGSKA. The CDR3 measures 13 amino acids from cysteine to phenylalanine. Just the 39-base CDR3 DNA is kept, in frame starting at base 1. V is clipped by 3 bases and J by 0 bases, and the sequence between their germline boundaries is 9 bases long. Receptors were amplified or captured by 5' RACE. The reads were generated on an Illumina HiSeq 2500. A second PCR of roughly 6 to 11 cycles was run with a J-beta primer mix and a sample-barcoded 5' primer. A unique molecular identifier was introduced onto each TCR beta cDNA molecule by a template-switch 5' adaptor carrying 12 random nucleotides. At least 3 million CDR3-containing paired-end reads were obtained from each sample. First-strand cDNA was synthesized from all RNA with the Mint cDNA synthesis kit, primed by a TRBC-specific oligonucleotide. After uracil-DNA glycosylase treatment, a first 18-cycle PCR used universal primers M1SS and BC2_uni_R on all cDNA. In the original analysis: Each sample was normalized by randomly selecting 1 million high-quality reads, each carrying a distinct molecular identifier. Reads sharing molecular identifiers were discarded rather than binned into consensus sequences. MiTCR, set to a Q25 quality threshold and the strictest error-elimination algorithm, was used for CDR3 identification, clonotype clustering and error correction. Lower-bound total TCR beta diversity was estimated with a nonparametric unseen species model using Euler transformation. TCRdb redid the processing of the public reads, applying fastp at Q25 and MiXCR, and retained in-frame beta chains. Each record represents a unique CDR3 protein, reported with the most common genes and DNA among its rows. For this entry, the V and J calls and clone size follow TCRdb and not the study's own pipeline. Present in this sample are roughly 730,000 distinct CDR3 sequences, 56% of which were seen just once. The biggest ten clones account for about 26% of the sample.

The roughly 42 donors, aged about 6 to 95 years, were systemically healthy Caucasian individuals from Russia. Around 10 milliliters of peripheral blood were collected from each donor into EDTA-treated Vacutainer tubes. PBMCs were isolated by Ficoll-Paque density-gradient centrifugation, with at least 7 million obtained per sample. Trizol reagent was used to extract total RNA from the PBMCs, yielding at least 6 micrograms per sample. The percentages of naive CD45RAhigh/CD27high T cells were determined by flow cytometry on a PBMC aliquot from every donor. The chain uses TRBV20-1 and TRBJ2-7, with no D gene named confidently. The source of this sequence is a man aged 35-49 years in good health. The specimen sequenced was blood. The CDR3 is CSASEASSYEQYF. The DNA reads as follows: TGCAGTGCTAGTGAGGCTAGCTCCTACGAGCAGTACTTC.